The 12 T cell receptor beta chains below all came from one sample that was sequenced in a study of blood T cell repertoires in COVID-19. Using immunoSEQ multiplex PCR, the repertoire was profiled, and TCRdb retains in-frame clones only, with some absent. The table includes 100,000 to 120,000 clones, about four fifths detected once. Sample: peripheral blood. Receptors were obtained from a woman in her 40s with acute or convalescent COVID-19.

This clone was detected only a few times. This sequence joins TRBV27 and TRBJ1-2; the match to TRBD1 covers 7 bases. The germline V gene has CDR1 MNHEY and CDR2 SMNVEV (reference sequence). V dropped 5 bases and J dropped 5; count of bases not matched to a gene: 11. CDR3 length: 15 residues. The CDR3 sequence: CASSPRQGSSYGYTF. In nucleotides, the CDR3 is TGTGCCAGCAGTCCGAGACAGGGTTCCTCGTATGGCTACACCTTC.

The table lists this clone with a few counts. The chain employs TRBV5-1 and TRBJ1-2; maybe TRBD1 (5 bases). CDR1 and CDR2 from the germline V gene are SGHRS and YFSETQ. The CDR3 is 17 amino acids. Trimming took 0 bases from V and 1 from J, leaving 16 bases between them. The CDR3: CASSLDLRTQLNYGYTF. The CDR3, as DNA: TGCGCCAGCAGCTTGGATTTAAGGACACAGCTTAACTATGGCTACACCTTC.

The rearrangement links TRBV6-6 to TRBJ2-7; tentative D call: TRBD1 (5 bases). The germline V gene encodes CDR1 MNHNY and CDR2 SVGAGI (reference sequence). V lost 0 bases to trimming and J lost 0 bases, with 6 bases between them. The CDR3 spans 14 residues. The CDR3 reads CASSYSGASYEQYF. In DNA, the CDR3 is TGTGCCAGCAGTTACTCTGGGGCCTCCTACGAGCAGTACTTC.

Only one count was recorded for this clone. The chain has TRBV10-3 and TRBJ2-1; no clear D gene. The CDR3 has 15 residues. Trimming shortened V by 0 bases and J by 7 bases, and 13 bases separated the two germline ends. CDR1 and CDR2 from the germline V gene are ENHRY and SYGVKD. The CDR3 DNA sequence: TGTGCCATCAGTGAGTCGAGCGCCCTAGTGAATGAGCAGTTCTTC. The encoded protein is CAISESSALVNEQFF.

The rearrangement uses TRBV4-2 and TRBJ1-5; D ambiguous. V lost 1 base, J lost 4 bases, and 11 bases lay in between. CDR3 size: 15 residues. Germline CDR1 and CDR2: LGHNA and YNFKEQ. CDR3 DNA: TGTGCCAGCAGCCAAGTTTGGGGAGATAATCAGCCCCAGCATTTT. Its translation is CASSQVWGDNQPQHF.

V is TRBV21-1 and J is TRBJ1-5; TRBD1, the D gene given by the table, was not confirmed from the DNA. TRBV21-1 counts as a pseudogene. The CDR3 runs 17 residues. CDR3 residues: CASSKCPRDSLHQPQHF. The DNA for the CDR3 is TGTGCCAGCAGCAAATGCCCCCGGGACAGCCTTCATCAGCCCCAGCATTTT.

This chain uses TRBV6-6 with TRBJ2-2, with no clear D. The CDR3 is made up of 15 amino acids. The germline gives CDR1 MNHNY, CDR2 SVGAGI (reference sequence). V lost 2 bases and J 1 base, leaving 8 bases between the germline ends. CDR3 protein: CASSYQAENTGELFF. In DNA, the CDR3 is TGTGCCAGCAGTTACCAGGCAGAGAACACCGGGGAGCTGTTTTTT.

The chain combines TRBV3-1 (or the pseudogene TRBV3-2) with TRBJ1-4; no reliable D call. The V gene lost 0 bases and the J gene lost 4 bases, with 12 bases spanning the gap. The CDR3 consists of 16 residues. CDR1 and CDR2 (germline): LGHDT, YNNKEL (reference sequence). CDR3 residues: CASSQDIPGNNEKLFF. In DNA, the CDR3 is TGTGCCAGCAGCCAAGATATACCGGGGAATAATGAAAAACTGTTTTTT.

The V gene is TRBV3-1 (or the pseudogene TRBV3-2), the J gene TRBJ1-6, with D tentatively TRBD1 (5 bases). Trimming removed 0 bases at V and 14 bases at J, with 17 bases between. Germline CDR1 is LGHDT and CDR2 is YNNKEL (reference sequence). This CDR3 region has 15 residues. The CDR3 DNA is TGTGCCAGCAGCCAAGAGGGCAGGGTGGGACTATCCCTCCACTTT. Translated: CASSQEGRVGLSLHF.

The rearrangement links TRBV18 to TRBJ1-2, with no clear D. V lost 2 bases, J lost 0 bases, and 7 bases lay in between. Looked up from germline, CDR1 is KGHSH and CDR2 is LQKENI. This CDR3 has 14 amino acids. The CDR3 protein is CASSPARTNYGYTF. For the CDR3, the DNA is TGTGCCAGCTCACCAGCCAGGACTAACTATGGCTACACCTTC.

V gene TRBV24-1 combines with J gene TRBJ2-3; perhaps TRBD2 as D (6 bases). V dropped 5 bases and J dropped 1 base, with 12 bases sitting between them. The CDR3 length is 15 residues. Germline V gives CDR1 KGHDR, CDR2 SFDVKD. The CDR3 loop reads CATSGTTDRTDTQYF. The DNA for the CDR3 is TGTGCCACCAGTGGGACTACGGACCGCACAGATACGCAGTATTTT.

V and J are TRBV9 and TRBJ2-5; 14 bases align to TRBD2. Germline V CDR1 and CDR2: SGDLS, YYNGEE. CDR3 length: 18 amino acids. With 4 bases clipped from V and 3 bases from J, the junction kept 11 bases outside the gene matches. In DNA form, the CDR3 reads TGTGCCAGCAGCCCCCGACTAGCGGGGGGGGCGGGGGAAGAGACCCAGTACTTC. Its translation: CASSPRLAGGAGEETQYF.